The 19 T cell receptor beta chains presented below share a single source sample, sequenced in a study of blood T cell repertoires in COVID-19 (TCRdb year 2020). The library was obtained by the immunoSEQ multiplex PCR assay. Here the immuneACCESS table is served through TCRdb, limited to in-frame sequences with V and J called. Missing clones are a known gap in these copies; in checked studies unresolved V genes cover under half, and the rest lacks a known reason. In this sample the table shows over 120,000 clones, approximately 88% of which occur a single time. The ten largest clones represent 4.5% to 6% of the sample. The sequencing sample was made of peripheral blood. The source is a human donor in a cohort sampled during active COVID-19.

This chain uses TRBV7-2 with TRBJ1-6; D unresolved. Germline CDR1 and CDR2: SGHTA and FQGNSA. V dropped 8 bases and J dropped 11 bases, with 19 bases sitting between them. The CDR3 is made up of 14 amino acids. CDR3 amino acids: CASSKIPGPAPLHF. CDR3 nucleotide sequence: TGTGCCAGCTCCAAGATACCCGGTCCGGCACCCCTCCACTTT.

The rearrangement joins TRBV7-2 to TRBJ2-3, with D perhaps matching TRBD2 (6 bases). V lost 3 bases and J 5 bases, leaving 15 bases between the germline ends. Germline V CDR1 and CDR2: SGHTA, FQGNSA. This CDR3 comprises 15 residues. This CDR3 is CASSFGGLPEDTQYF. CDR3 DNA: TGTGCCAGCAGCTTTGGGGGACTCCCCGAAGATACGCAGTATTTT.

The rearrangement uses TRBV6-2 or TRBV6-3 and TRBJ2-2; TRBD1 might be the D (5 bases). V lost 2 bases and J 7 bases, leaving 14 bases between the germline ends. Germline V lookup: CDR1 MNHEY, CDR2 SVGEGT. The CDR3 consists of 15 residues. The CDR3 DNA is TGTGCCAGCAGTTACCAAGGGCAGGGTAACGGGGAGCTGTTTTTT. Amino acid sequence: CASSYQGQGNGELFF.

The chain couples TRBV10-3 to TRBJ1-6, with D tentatively TRBD1 (6 bases). The V end was cut by 0 bases, the J end by 7 bases, with 10 bases between. This CDR3 has 15 amino acids. Germline CDR1 reads ENHRY; CDR2 reads SYGVKD. The DNA for the CDR3 is TGTGCCATCAGTGAGTCTGTCAGGGGAAATTCACCCCTCCACTTT. This codes for CAISESVRGNSPLHF.

The genes are TRBV9 and TRBJ2-7, with 12 bases lining up with TRBD2. The CDR3 covers 23 residues. V was pared by 0 bases and J by 2 bases, with 24 bases of the junction left unmatched. Germline loops: CDR1 SGDLS, CDR2 YYNGEE. Here the CDR3 reads CASSVDSIPGQTSGRANTYEQYV. Here the CDR3 DNA reads TGTGCCAGCAGCGTAGACAGTATCCCCGGGCAGACTAGCGGGAGAGCTAATACCTACGAGCAGTACGTC.

In DNA, the CDR3 is TGTGCCAGCAGCTCTTTGGGTCTAGCGGGTGGTGAGCAGTTCTTC. Translated: CASSSLGLAGGEQFF. V and J are TRBV7-8 and TRBJ2-1; TRBD2 matches 8 bases. With 4 bases clipped from V and 9 bases from J, the junction kept 11 bases outside the gene matches. The germline V gene encodes CDR1 SGHVS and CDR2 FQNEAQ. This CDR3 is built from 15 residues.

This chain joins TRBV29-1 and TRBJ2-1, with 11 bases identical to TRBD1. V lost 7 bases to trimming and J lost 10 bases; unmatched junction nucleotides: 15. Germline assignment: CDR1 SQVTM and CDR2 ANQGSEA. This CDR3 is 15 amino acids long. CDR3 sequence: CSATPGTGGSSEQFF. The CDR3 nucleotides read TGCAGCGCTACTCCCGGGACAGGGGGTTCGTCGGAGCAGTTCTTC.

In regard to this clone: Other DNA sequences in this specimen translate into the identical CDR3. The rearrangement joins TRBV5-1 to TRBJ2-5; D not resolved. This CDR3 has 13 residues. V lost 0 bases, J lost 3 bases, and 6 bases lay in between. Germline V gene lookup returns CDR1 SGHRS and CDR2 YFSETQ. DNA for the CDR3: TGCGCCAGCAGCTTGGGACTCGAAGAGACCCAGTACTTC. It is translated as CASSLGLEETQYF. Supplemented by reference TRBV5-1 and TRBJ2-5, the full variable domain reads KAGVTQTPRYLIKTRGQQVTLSCSPISGHRSVSWYQQTPGQGLQFLFEYFSETQRNKGNFPGRFSGRQFSNSRSEMNVSTLELGDSALYLCASSLGLEETQYFGPGTRLLVL.

The chain recombines TRBV6-6 with TRBJ2-7, with 7 bases identical to TRBD2. Germline V gene sequence: CDR1 MNHNY, CDR2 SVGAGI (reference sequence). CDR3 length: 14 amino acids. CDR3 sequence (DNA): TGTGCCAGCAGTACCGGTGGGGGGGACTACGGGCAGTACGTC. Translated, it gives CASSTGGGDYGQYV.

The rearrangement uses TRBV6-4 and TRBJ1-1; maybe TRBD1 (6 bases). This CDR3 contains 15 residues. V lost 6 bases and J 4 bases, leaving 18 bases between the germline ends. Germline V CDR1 and CDR2: MRHNA, SNTAGT. In DNA form, the CDR3 reads TGTGCCAGCAGGAAAACAGGGTTAGAAGGCACTGAAGCTTTCTTT. It translates to CASRKTGLEGTEAFF.

The genes are TRBV30 and TRBJ1-5; a weak D match, TRBD1 (6 bases). The CDR3 covers 13 residues. V shed 2 bases and J shed 6 bases, with 11 bases lying between them. The germline V gene has CDR1 GTSNPN and CDR2 SVGIG (reference sequence). The CDR3 bases are TGTGCCTGGAGTAGCGGGGGCGGTCAGCCCCAGCATTTT. Amino acid sequence: CAWSSGGGQPQHF.

This clone was recorded only once. V is TRBV5-4 and J is TRBJ2-2, with 12 bases aligning to TRBD2. The junction had 7 bases not matched to a gene; V was cut back by 4 bases and J by 6 bases. Germline lookup yields CDR1 SGHNT and CDR2 YYREEE (reference sequence). The CDR3 is 16 residues long. The CDR3 DNA follows: TGTGCCAGCAGCACACGACGACTAGCGGGAGCCGGGGAGCTGTTTTTT. Translating it yields CASSTRRLAGAGELFF.

The chain carries TRBV2 and TRBJ2-3; D is possibly TRBD2 (5 bases). The CDR3 extends over 16 amino acids. Germline V gene sequence: CDR1 SNHLY, CDR2 FYNNEI. V was trimmed by 6 bases and J by 3 bases, leaving 19 bases between them. The CDR3 loop is CASRDSATWATDTQYF. The CDR3 DNA reads TGTGCCAGCAGAGATAGCGCTACTTGGGCTACAGATACGCAGTATTTT.

The chain is built from TRBV6-1 and TRBJ2-3; 13 bases fit TRBD2. Germline CDR1 is MNHNS and CDR2 is SASEGT. The CDR3 runs to 16 residues. With 4 bases clipped from V and 0 bases from J, the junction kept 1 base outside the gene matches. CDR3 in DNA: TGTGCCAGCAGTGGACTAGCGGGAGGCAGCACAGATACGCAGTATTTT. Protein product: CASSGLAGGSTDTQYF.

This chain links TRBV3-1 (or the pseudogene TRBV3-2) with TRBJ2-5, with a tentative D call TRBD1 (5 bases). Germline V CDR1 and CDR2: LGHDT, YNNKEL (reference sequence). CDR3 length: 13 amino acids. V shed 3 bases and J shed 4 bases, with 9 bases lying between them. CDR3 bases: TGTGCCAGCAGCCAGAACAGGATAGAGACCCAGTACTTC. Translation gives CASSQNRIETQYF.

The J gene is TRBJ1-1, the V gene TRBV2; 9 nucleotides agree with TRBD1. The trim removed 6 bases at V and 6 bases at J, leaving 11 bases unmatched. The CDR3 has 15 residues. Germline values: CDR1 SNHLY, CDR2 FYNNEI. The CDR3 sequence: CASSAEGQGQAEAFF. The CDR3 DNA reads as TGTGCCAGCAGCGCCGAGGGACAGGGACAAGCTGAAGCTTTCTTT.

This clone was counted between two and nine times. Within the sample, other DNA sequences also encode this same CDR3. The chain is built from TRBV3-1 (or the pseudogene TRBV3-2) and TRBJ2-7; TRBD1 matches 8 bases. CDR3 length equals 13 residues. Losses at the gene ends were 4 bases for V and 1 base for J; bases not matched to a gene: 0. CDR1 and CDR2 (germline): LGHDT, YNNKEL (reference sequence). The DNA for the CDR3 is TGTGCCAGCAGCCGACAGGGGTCCTACGAGCAGTACTTC. Translation gives CASSRQGSYEQYF.

The V and J genes are TRBV5-6 and TRBJ2-1, with 10 bases identical to TRBD2. The V gene's germline CDR1 is SGHDT and CDR2 YYEEEE. The CDR3 consists of 16 residues. The V segment lost 4 bases and the J segment 5 bases; nucleotides outside the gene matches: 9. CDR3 sequence reads: CASSQPGTSANNEQFF. The CDR3 DNA is TGTGCCAGCAGCCAACCCGGGACTAGCGCTAACAATGAGCAGTTCTTC.

The chain is built from TRBV25-1 and TRBJ1-5, with D uncertain. The V gene's germline CDR1 is MGHDK and CDR2 SYGVNS. CDR3 length equals 15 residues. The CDR3 nucleotides are TGTGAGCCGAATGTCGGCAGGAAACACAATCAGCCCCAGCATTTT. Protein: CEPNVGRKHNQPQHF.